A selection of T cell receptor beta chains follows, all from one sample in a study of blood T cell repertoires in COVID-19. Method: immunoSEQ multiplex PCR; TCRdb's copy keeps in-frame clones and lacks some. The table lists under 300,000 clones, nearly 90% of them singletons, with approximately 2.1% in the top ten. The material sequenced was peripheral blood. These receptors were taken from a woman aged 55-70 years with COVID-19, enrolled during active disease. Both conserved end residues are part of each CDR3. The order of the fields is D gene, J gene, clone size, V gene, CDR3 protein, CDR3 DNA. A D gene is named only where the DNA matches it firmly. Only some rows state a clone size, as once, few, many or a class for expanded clones.

>.|TRBJ2-1|.|TRBV7-3
CASSPIGGNEQFF
TGTGCCAGCAGTCCTATCGGAGGGAATGAGCAGTTCTTC
>TRBD1|TRBJ1-1|.|TRBV9
CASSLLGGRAEAFF
TGTGCCAGCAGCTTGTTAGGGGGCAGGGCTGAAGCTTTCTTT
>TRBD2|TRBJ2-3|once|TRBV2
CASRSMAAGGDTQYF
TGTGCCAGCAGGAGCATGGCAGCGGGAGGAGATACGCAGTATTTT
>TRBD1|TRBJ1-2|.|TRBV4-3
CASSQDFLVQGDGGYTF
TGCGCCAGCAGCCAAGATTTCTTGGTGCAGGGGGACGGTGGCTACACCTTC
>.|TRBJ1-5|.|TRBV6-6
CASSYSSDQPQHF
TGTGCCAGCAGTTACTCTTCGGATCAGCCCCAGCATTTT
>.|TRBJ1-1|.|TRBV18
CASSREIEAFF
TGTGCCAGCTCTCGGGAGATTGAAGCTTTCTTT
>.|TRBJ2-3|.|TRBV5-1
CASSLGASRDTQYF
TGCGCCAGCAGCTTGGGAGCTTCTAGAGATACGCAGTATTTT
>TRBD1|TRBJ1-5|.|TRBV7-3
CASSLSGQGNQPQHF
TGTGCCAGCAGCTTATCGGGACAGGGAAATCAGCCCCAGCATTTT
>.|TRBJ2-7|.|TRBV21-1
CASSKPRTSYTYEQYF
TGTGCCAGCAGCAAACCTAGGACTAGCTATACCTACGAGCAGTACTTC
>.|TRBJ2-3|.|TRBV11-1
CASRQGYTQYF
TGTGCCAGCAGACAGGGTTATACGCAGTATTTT
>.|TRBJ1-5|.|TRBV6-6
CASSTDQPQHF
TGTGCCAGCAGTACGGATCAGCCCCAGCATTTT
>TRBD1|TRBJ2-7|.|TRBV9
CASSVTGGSYEQYF
TGTGCCAGCAGCGTCACAGGGGGGTCCTACGAGCAGTACTTC
>.|TRBJ1-1|.|TRBV7-2
CASSLRGLNTEAFF
TGTGCCAGCAGCTTACGCGGATTGAACACTGAAGCTTTCTTT
>TRBD1|TRBJ2-7|few|TRBV6-5
CASSYSIRTGSQQYF
TGTGCCAGCAGTTACTCGATCCGGACAGGATCGCAGCAGTACTTC
>.|TRBJ1-2|.|TRBV12-5
CASGYGPGSPGQGYTF
TGTGCTAGTGGTTACGGCCCAGGGTCCCCGGGTCAGGGCTACACCTTC
>TRBD2|TRBJ2-7|.|TRBV5-1
CASSLVATSDYEQYF
TGCGCCAGCAGCTTGGTGGCGACTAGCGACTACGAGCAGTACTTC
>TRBD1|TRBJ1-1|.|TRBV4-3
CASSHPRTGGRTEAFF
TGCGCCAGCAGCCATCCTAGGACAGGGGGCAGGACTGAAGCTTTCTTT
>TRBD1|TRBJ1-1|once|TRBV7-2
CASSPNAGGPGSKAFF
TGTGCCAGCAGCCCGAACGCAGGGGGCCCTGGATCGAAAGCTTTCTTT
>.|TRBJ2-3|.|TRBV4-2
CASSQDWGADTQYF
TGTGCCAGCAGCCAAGATTGGGGGGCAGATACGCAGTATTTT
>TRBD1|TRBJ1-2|once|TRBV29-1
CSVDVPGQGETGYGYTF
TGCAGCGTTGACGTCCCGGGACAGGGGGAGACGGGCTATGGCTACACCTTC
>TRBD1|TRBJ2-3|.|TRBV7-9
CASSLQDATGPQQYF
TGTGCCAGCAGCCTCCAAGACGCGACAGGGCCCCAGCAGTATTTT
>.|TRBJ1-2|.|TRBV11-2
CASSPDRIYGYTF
TGTGCCAGCAGCCCTGACAGAATCTATGGCTACACCTTC
>TRBD1|TRBJ1-4|.|TRBV4-1
CASSQDYRTGGAEKLFF
TGCGCCAGCAGCCAAGATTATAGGACAGGGGGGGCTGAAAAACTGTTTTTT
>TRBD1|TRBJ1-3|.|TRBV11-3
CASSPRTGAGNTIYF
TGTGCCAGCAGCCCCCGGACAGGGGCGGGAAACACCATATATTTT
>.|TRBJ2-2|.|TRBV6-4
CASSPQGNTGELFF
TGTGCCAGCAGCCCTCAGGGGAACACCGGGGAGCTGTTTTTT
>.|TRBJ1-2|once|TRBV6-6
CASSQITGPILVLGYTF
TGTGCCAGCAGTCAGATAACAGGGCCCATTTTGGTCTTGGGCTACACCTTC
>TRBD1|TRBJ2-5|.|TRBV18
CASSPLDRAASQYF
TGTGCCAGCTCACCTCTGGACAGGGCCGCTTCCCAGTACTTC
>TRBD1|TRBJ1-1|.|TRBV3-1/TRBV3-2
CASSQDLGTGGAAFF
TGTGCCAGCAGCCAAGATCTGGGGACAGGGGGCGCAGCTTTCTTT
>.|TRBJ2-2|.|TRBV19
CASSTYTANTGELFF
TGTGCCAGTAGTACGTACACCGCGAACACCGGGGAGCTGTTTTTT